The 32 T cell receptor beta chains below come from one sample, sequenced in a study of blood T cell repertoires in COVID-19. Data came from immunoSEQ multiplex PCR; TCRdb stores just in-frame clones and leaves some out. The data contain 190,000 or so clones, 80% to 90% of them seen just once; the ten biggest clones take up about 10%. The sequencing input was peripheral blood. Receptors originate from a woman over 75 with COVID-19, enrolled during active disease.

This clone was seen many times. The junction differs from germline at one of its ends, possibly a read error. The chain joins TRBV7-7 to TRBJ2-7; 10 nucleotides agree with TRBD1. The CDR3 runs 15 residues. Germline values: CDR1 SSHAT, CDR2 FNYEAQ (reference sequence). This CDR3 is CASSPGQGSAYEQYF. DNA of the CDR3: TGTGCTAGCAGCCCGGGACAGGGGAGCGCCTACGAGCAGTACTTC.

The chain uses TRBV11-3 and TRBJ2-3; 8 bases match TRBD1. J gave up 0 bases and V 7 bases, and 6 bases lay outside the gene matches. Germline V lookup: CDR1 SGHNT, CDR2 YENEEA. The CDR3 spans 15 residues. CDR3 sequence (DNA): TGTGCCAGCACCCCGGGACAGGCGAGCACAGATACGCAGTATTTT. Translation gives CASTPGQASTDTQYF.

This chain links TRBV10-3 with TRBJ1-1; possibly TRBD1 for D (5 bases). V shed 7 bases and J shed 0 bases, with 9 bases lying between them. The CDR3 totals 13 residues. Germline values: CDR1 ENHRY, CDR2 SYGVKD. The CDR3 bases are TGTGCCATCAAAGGGGATATGAACACTGAAGCTTTCTTT. Translated, it gives CAIKGDMNTEAFF.

To note about this clone: Other DNA sequences of this sample code for an identical CDR3. The CDR3 is CASSIRDRNSPLHF. The DNA for the CDR3 is TGTGCCAGTAGTATCCGGGACAGAAATTCACCCCTCCACTTT. J is TRBJ1-6 and V is TRBV19, with 7 positions matching TRBD1. Germline values: CDR1 LNHDA, CDR2 SQIVND (reference sequence). V dropped 3 bases and J dropped 7; count of bases not matched to a gene: 3. CDR3 length equals 14 residues.

The gene calls are TRBV6-5 and TRBJ2-7; D is undetermined. The germline CDR1 and CDR2 sequences are MNHEY and SVGAGI. The CDR3 has 15 amino acids. Between the trimmed V and J ends, which lost 0 bases and 0 bases, there was a span of 9 bases. Written as DNA, the CDR3 is TGTGCCAGCAGTTACTCAACTGGTTTCTCCTACGAGCAGTACTTC. Its translation: CASSYSTGFSYEQYF.

V gene TRBV28 combines with J gene TRBJ1-2, with a possible D match to TRBD1 (5 bases). V shed 4 bases and J shed 4 bases, with 13 bases lying between them. This CDR3 is built from 14 residues. Per the germline V gene, CDR1 is MDHEN and CDR2 is SYDVKM. The CDR3 loop reads CASSSGTVTYGYTF. In DNA form, the CDR3 reads TGTGCCAGCAGTTCCGGGACTGTGACCTATGGCTACACCTTC.

The rearrangement uses TRBV5-1 and TRBJ2-7; TRBD1 agrees at 12 bases. Germline CDR1 and CDR2: SGHRS and YFSETQ. CDR3 length: 15 amino acids. Trimming at V came to 4 bases and at J to 2 bases, leaving 4 bases not matched to a gene. In nucleotides, the CDR3 is TGCGCCAGCAGCCGGGACAGGGGGCGAACCTACGAGCAGTACTTC. Residues: CASSRDRGRTYEQYF.

The genes are TRBV7-9 and TRBJ2-6; TRBD1 matches at 7 bases. The V gene's germline CDR1 is SEHNR and CDR2 FQNEAQ (reference sequence). The V gene end was trimmed by 1 base and the J gene end by 5 bases; junction bases not matched to a gene: 8. This CDR3 has 17 residues. As DNA, the CDR3 is TGTGCCAGCAGCTTAGACCGGGACAGATTATGGGCCAACGTCCTGACTTTC. This codes for CASSLDRDRLWANVLTF.

J is TRBJ1-4 and V is TRBV4-2, with D possibly being TRBD1 (5 bases). The CDR3 has 15 amino acids. V was cut by 1 base and J by 3 bases, with 9 bases left in between. The germline CDR1 and CDR2 sequences are LGHNA and YNFKEQ. The CDR3 coding sequence is TGTGCCAGCAGCCAAGGGAACAGGCCTAATGAAAAACTGTTTTTT. It translates to CASSQGNRPNEKLFF.

The V gene is TRBV2, the J gene TRBJ2-7; 9 positions agree with TRBD2. The CDR3 spans 15 residues. V shed 2 bases and J 3 bases; nucleotides not matched to a gene: 5. CDR1 is SNHLY and CDR2 is FYNNEI in the germline V gene. The CDR3 loop is CASSERVSGSYEQYF. CDR3 DNA sequence: TGTGCCAGCAGTGAAAGGGTTAGCGGGAGCTACGAGCAGTACTTC.

The rearrangement uses TRBV10-3 and TRBJ2-5, with TRBD1 as a possible D gene (5 bases). This CDR3 is built from 15 residues. The V and J ends lost 0 bases and 5 bases respectively, with 13 bases between them. Germline V gives CDR1 ENHRY, CDR2 SYGVKD. This chain's CDR3 is CAISESIGAGETQYF. The CDR3 DNA reads as TGTGCCATCAGTGAGTCGATAGGGGCTGGCGAGACCCAGTACTTC.

The chain links TRBV19 to TRBJ2-3; 12 positions agree with TRBD2. V shed 5 bases, J shed 0 bases, and the junction held 3 bases outside the gene matches. Germline CDR1 reads LNHDA; CDR2 reads SQIVND (reference sequence). This CDR3 spans 16 amino acids. In nucleotides, the CDR3 is TGTGCCAGTAGTTACGGGACTAGCGGGAGCACAGATACGCAGTATTTT. It is translated as CASSYGTSGSTDTQYF.

V usage is TRBV6-5 and J usage is TRBJ2-3; TRBD2 aligns across 11 bases. Germline V gene data show CDR1 as MNHEY and CDR2 as SVGAGI. The junction had 8 bases not matched to a gene; V was cut back by 6 bases and J by 6 bases. The CDR3 length is 15 residues. CDR3 in DNA: TGTGCCAGCAGGGTCCTAGCGGGAGGCCCCGATACGCAGTATTTT. The encoded protein is CASRVLAGGPDTQYF.

This clone was seen a handful of times. The chain employs TRBV27 and TRBJ2-7; 8 nucleotides align to TRBD2. J lost 6 bases, V lost 5 bases, and 12 bases had no gene match. The CDR3 covers 15 residues. The germline gives CDR1 MNHEY, CDR2 SMNVEV (reference sequence). The CDR3 DNA is TGTGCCAGCAGTCCAGGGGTAGCGGGGTGGCGCGAGCAGTACTTC. It codes for CASSPGVAGWREQYF.

The gene calls are TRBV7-7 and TRBJ2-7; D unresolved. From germline, CDR1 is SSHAT and CDR2 FNYEAQ (reference sequence). The V gene lost 1 base and the J gene lost 3 bases, with 7 bases spanning the gap. The CDR3 extends over 13 amino acids. The CDR3 DNA reads as TGTGCCAGCAGCTTAGGTACTGTCTACGAGCAGTACTTC. This gives the protein CASSLGTVYEQYF.

The gene calls are TRBV28 and TRBJ2-5, with 12 bases matching TRBD1. The CDR3 covers 13 residues. Germline V lookup: CDR1 MDHEN, CDR2 SYDVKM. Trimming removed 7 bases from V and 7 bases from J; junction bases left unmatched: 4. The DNA for the CDR3 is TGTGCCAGCACGGGACAGGGGGCCGGGACCCAGTACTTC. Amino acid sequence: CASTGQGAGTQYF.

This clone was observed once. The V gene is TRBV3-1 (or the pseudogene TRBV3-2), the J gene TRBJ2-5; 11 bases map to TRBD2. The CDR3 consists of 17 residues. Germline V gene data show CDR1 as LGHDT and CDR2 as YNNKEL (reference sequence). J was trimmed by 0 bases and V by 4 bases; bases with no gene match: 7. The CDR3 loop is CASSPGLAEQYQETQYF. Written as DNA, the CDR3 is TGTGCCAGCAGCCCGGGACTAGCGGAGCAGTACCAAGAGACCCAGTACTTC.

The chain carries TRBV6-5 and TRBJ1-5, with 9 nucleotides matching TRBD1. Germline CDR1 is MNHEY and CDR2 is SVGAGI. The CDR3 has 15 residues. Trimming at V came to 9 bases and at J to 5 bases, leaving 11 bases not matched to a gene. In DNA, the CDR3 is TGTGCCAGTAAACCGGGACAGGGTATGTATCAGCCCCAGCATTTT. Its protein is CASKPGQGMYQPQHF.

The DNA of the CDR3 is TGTGCCAGTAGTATTGAGGGGGCCGGCTACACCTTC. This gives the protein CASSIEGAGYTF. This rearrangement joins TRBV19 to TRBJ1-2; 7 bases map to TRBD1. This CDR3 contains 12 residues. Germline CDR1 and CDR2: LNHDA and SQIVND (reference sequence). J was trimmed by 8 bases and V by 3 bases; bases with no gene match: 3.

The rearrangement links TRBV5-1 to TRBJ1-2; the D gene is possibly TRBD1 (6 bases). Germline CDR1 and CDR2: SGHRS and YFSETQ. Trimming removed 2 bases at V and 5 bases at J, with 13 bases between. The CDR3 is 14 amino acids. The chain's CDR3 is CASSFQGQGYGYTF. In DNA, the CDR3 is TGCGCCAGCAGCTTCCAGGGGCAGGGGTATGGCTACACCTTC. Combining the CDR3 with reference TRBV5-1 and TRBJ1-2 gives the whole variable domain KAGVTQTPRYLIKTRGQQVTLSCSPISGHRSVSWYQQTPGQGLQFLFEYFSETQRNKGNFPGRFSGRQFSNSRSEMNVSTLELGDSALYLCASSFQGQGYGYTFGSGTRLTVV.

This clone was counted a single time. The chain employs TRBV5-6 and TRBJ1-4; D is unresolved. The CDR3 is 12 residues long. CDR1 and CDR2 from the germline V gene are SGHDT and YYEEEE. The ends were cut back, 4 bases at V and 7 bases at J, with 8 bases in the middle. The CDR3 DNA is TGTGCCAGCAGCACCCAGTTTGAAAAACTGTTTTTT. Translated: CASSTQFEKLFF.

This chain uses TRBV11-3 with TRBJ2-3, with TRBD2 identical over 8 bases. CDR1 and CDR2 (germline): SGHNT, YENEEA. This CDR3 is built from 14 residues. V was clipped by 1 base and J by 5 bases; unmatched bases: 2. The CDR3: CASSLAGGVDTQYF. The CDR3 coding sequence is TGTGCCAGCAGCTTAGCGGGGGGGGTAGATACGCAGTATTTT.

The chain has TRBV6-5 and TRBJ2-2; 12 nucleotides line up with TRBD2. Trimming at V came to 4 bases and at J to 4 bases, leaving 4 bases not matched to a gene. CDR3 length: 16 residues. Germline CDR1 is MNHEY and CDR2 is SVGAGI. The CDR3 protein is CASSSPSGRGTGELFF. The CDR3 coding sequence is TGTGCCAGCAGTTCCCCTAGCGGGAGGGGCACCGGGGAGCTGTTTTTT.

The rearrangement uses TRBV18 and TRBJ1-4; D gene unclear. Germline V lookup: CDR1 KGHSH, CDR2 LQKENI. The V and J ends lost 3 bases and 8 bases respectively, with 19 bases between them. This CDR3 is 16 amino acids long. The CDR3 DNA follows: TGTGCCAGCTCACCGGCCCCGTTGCCGTGGAGGGAAAAACTGTTTTTT. Its translation is CASSPAPLPWREKLFF.

This chain links TRBV4-3 with TRBJ1-2; 11 bases map to TRBD1. The ends lost 6 bases at V and 2 bases at J; junction bases unmatched: 2. Germline loops: CDR1 LGHNA, CDR2 YSLEER. The CDR3 is 14 amino acids. The CDR3 DNA sequence: TGCGCCAGCAGGGGGACAGGGGGAAACTATGGCTACACCTTC. It yields the protein CASRGTGGNYGYTF.

The chain combines TRBV9 with TRBJ2-6; D may be TRBD1 (5 bases). Germline V CDR1 and CDR2: SGDLS, YYNGEE. The CDR3 contains 13 residues. The ends were cut back, 4 bases at V and 11 bases at J, with 13 bases in the middle. The CDR3 DNA sequence: TGTGCCAGCAGCTCGGACATGCCCCACGTCCTGACTTTC. It yields the protein CASSSDMPHVLTF. Supplemented by reference TRBV9 and TRBJ2-6, the full variable domain reads DSGVTQTPKHLITATGQRVTLRCSPRSGDLSVYWYQQSLDQGLQFLIQYYNGEERAKGNILERFSAQQFPDLHSELNLSSLELGDSALYFCASSSDMPHVLTFGAGSRLTVL.

J is TRBJ2-5 and V is TRBV11-3; 8 bases line up with TRBD2. V was pared by 2 bases and J by 5 bases, with 7 bases of the junction left unmatched. This CDR3 has 15 amino acids. The germline gives CDR1 SGHNT, CDR2 YENEEA. The CDR3: CASSLSRGGPETQYF. In DNA form, the CDR3 reads TGTGCCAGCAGCTTAAGTCGGGGGGGCCCGGAGACCCAGTACTTC. Complete variable domain (other parts from reference TRBV11-3 and TRBJ2-5): EAGVVQSPRYKIIEKKQPVAFWCNPISGHNTLYWYLQNLGQGPELLIRYENEEAVDDSQLPKDRFSAERLKGVDSTLKIQPAELGDSAVYLCASSLSRGGPETQYFGPGTRLLVL.

The chain is built from TRBV6-6 and TRBJ2-5; D is uncertain. There are 15 residues in the CDR3. V lost 6 bases, J lost 1 base, and 15 bases lay in between. Germline V gives CDR1 MNHNY, CDR2 SVGAGI (reference sequence). The DNA of the CDR3 is TGTGCCAGCAGGCCCCATCCTCGCGTCCAAGAGACCCAGTACTTC. Translated: CASRPHPRVQETQYF.

V gene TRBV11-3 combines with J gene TRBJ2-7; D not certain. The V gene's germline CDR1 is SGHNT and CDR2 YENEEA. The length of the CDR3 is 13 residues. Trimming left V 1 base short and J 3 bases short, with 7 bases between. The CDR3 DNA reads as TGTGCCAGCAGCTTAGGTGGCAACTACGAGCAGTACTTC. Translation gives CASSLGGNYEQYF. The variable domain in full, completed from reference TRBV11-3 and TRBJ2-7, reads EAGVVQSPRYKIIEKKQPVAFWCNPISGHNTLYWYLQNLGQGPELLIRYENEEAVDDSQLPKDRFSAERLKGVDSTLKIQPAELGDSAVYLCASSLGGNYEQYFGPGTRLTVT.

The V and J genes are TRBV11-3 and TRBJ2-7; 10 bases are a match to TRBD1. Trimming removed 5 bases from V and 3 bases from J; junction bases left unmatched: 7. Per germline, CDR1 SGHNT and CDR2 YENEEA. This CDR3 region has 15 residues. CDR3 in DNA: TGTGCCAGCAGCCCAGGGACAGGGGCCTTCTACGAGCAGTACTTC. Translation: CASSPGTGAFYEQYF.

The chain carries TRBV6-5 and TRBJ1-5; D remains unclear. Trimming shortened V by 7 bases and J by 3 bases, and 16 bases separated the two germline ends. Germline CDR1 is MNHEY and CDR2 is SVGAGI. The CDR3 is made up of 15 amino acids. CDR3 sequence: CASKVRGLYNQPQHF. CDR3 nucleotides: TGTGCCAGCAAGGTCCGAGGACTGTACAATCAGCCCCAGCATTTT.

V usage is TRBV27 and J usage is TRBJ2-5; 9 bases align to TRBD1. The CDR3 is 16 residues long. The V gene end was trimmed by 5 bases and the J gene end by 5 bases; junction bases not matched to a gene: 12. Germline CDR1 is MNHEY and CDR2 is SMNVEV (reference sequence). The CDR3 loop reads CASSPGQGTLWETQYF. CDR3 DNA: TGTGCCAGCAGTCCGGGACAGGGCACCTTATGGGAGACCCAGTACTTC.